Presented here are 6 T cell receptor beta chains from one specimen sequenced in a study of early T cells in non-severe SARS-CoV-2 infection. TCRdb re-analysed the 5' RACE reads in MiXCR, keeping a single row per CDR3 protein. This sample has roughly 26,000 distinct CDR3 sequences, with under 5% found just once. The source material was whole blood. The receptor source for this set is an adult who was a healthcare worker with PCR-confirmed SARS-CoV-2 infection or an uninfected control (not recorded which).

Many counts were recorded for this clonotype. This chain joins TRBV7-2 and TRBJ2-7; TRBD2 aligns across 9 bases. J lost 2 bases, V lost 4 bases, and 3 bases had no gene match. The CDR3 is 14 amino acids. Per germline, CDR1 SGHTA and CDR2 FQGNSA. The CDR3 loop is CASSSTSGTYEQYF. The CDR3 nucleotides read TGTGCCAGCAGCTCGACTAGCGGTACCTACGAGCAGTACTTC.

This clonotype was seen at least ten times. This chain joins TRBV6-2 or TRBV6-3 and TRBJ2-5, with 9 nucleotides matching TRBD2. CDR3 length: 14 amino acids. The V gene's germline CDR1 is MNHEY and CDR2 SVGEGT. Unmatched junction bases numbered 6, after V lost 6 bases and J lost 4 bases. The CDR3 nucleotides are TGTGCCAGCAGCCTCTTTAGCGGGAGAGAGACCCAGTACTTC. Residues: CASSLFSGRETQYF.

This clonotype was recorded at least ten times. This chain connects TRBV6-2 or TRBV6-3 to TRBJ1-2; D remains unclear. The germline V gene encodes CDR1 MNHEY and CDR2 SVGEGT. Trimming left V 0 bases short and J 4 bases short, with 3 bases between. The CDR3 spans 12 residues. The CDR3 bases are TGTGCCAGCAGTTACTCTCGCTATGGCTACACCTTC. Translated: CASSYSRYGYTF.

This clonotype occurred a few times. V usage is TRBV18 and J usage is TRBJ1-1; 8 positions match TRBD1. Trimming at V came to 3 bases and at J to 7 bases, leaving 7 bases not matched to a gene. This CDR3 spans 14 amino acids. Looked up from germline, CDR1 is KGHSH and CDR2 is LQKENI. The CDR3: CASSPSGTGLEAFF. CDR3 in DNA: TGTGCCAGCTCACCCTCCGGGACAGGCCTTGAAGCTTTCTTT.

This clonotype has ten or more counts. This chain links TRBV5-1 with TRBJ1-4; D is uncertain. The germline gives CDR1 SGHRS, CDR2 YFSETQ. V gave up 1 base and J gave up 8 bases, with 12 bases separating them. The CDR3 contains 14 residues. The CDR3: CASSLQVGGEKLFF. CDR3 coding DNA: TGCGCCAGCAGCTTGCAGGTGGGAGGAGAAAAACTGTTTTTT.

The chain carries TRBV5-4 and TRBJ2-7; perhaps TRBD2 as D (5 bases). V was pared by 3 bases and J by 5 bases, with 15 bases between. CDR1 SGHNT and CDR2 YYREEE come from the germline V gene (reference sequence). The CDR3 is 14 residues long. CDR3 sequence reads: CASSSYGVYHEQYF. The CDR3 DNA sequence: TGTGCCAGCAGCTCGTACGGGGTATACCACGAGCAGTACTTC.